The 8 T cell receptor beta chains reported below all come from one sample, sequenced in a study of cytomegalovirus exposure and HLA in healthy donors. 13 Jbeta primers and 60 Vbeta primers were used for the PCR. Sequencing was performed with immunoSEQ multiplex PCR; in TCRdb, only in-frame clones are kept and a portion is missing. The sample records about 150,000 clones, around four fifths being singletons. The specimen was PBMCs. The receptor source for this set is a woman aged 50 to 60 in good health and CMV-seropositive.

The V and J genes are TRBV30 and TRBJ2-7, with TRBD1 matching 8 bases. This CDR3 region has 15 residues. Germline lookup yields CDR1 GTSNPN and CDR2 SVGIG (reference sequence). J was trimmed by 3 bases and V by 2 bases; bases with no gene match: 9. CDR3 sequence (DNA): TGTGCCTGGAGTTCCCCGACAGGGGATATCTACGAGCAGTACTTC. Protein product: CAWSSPTGDIYEQYF.

This chain uses TRBV10-3 with TRBJ2-1; 8 bases align to TRBD2. With 9 bases clipped from V and 5 bases from J, the junction kept 3 bases outside the gene matches. CDR1 ENHRY and CDR2 SYGVKD come from the germline V gene. CDR3 length: 12 amino acids. The CDR3 spells CAIAGDNNEQFF. DNA for the CDR3: TGTGCCATAGCGGGGGACAACAATGAGCAGTTCTTC.

The chain has TRBV6-5 and TRBJ1-5; a weak D match, TRBD1 (5 bases). Trimming stripped 6 bases from V and 7 bases from J, with 13 bases between. CDR1 and CDR2 from the germline V gene are MNHEY and SVGAGI. The CDR3 spans 13 residues. The CDR3 nucleotides are TGTGCCAGCAGGCTGGATCGGGGGCAGCCCCAGCATTTT. Translating it yields CASRLDRGQPQHF.

The gene calls are TRBV19 and TRBJ1-6; TRBD1 matches at 9 bases. Germline V gene lookup returns CDR1 LNHDA and CDR2 SQIVND (reference sequence). Trimming removed 4 bases from V and 7 bases from J; junction bases left unmatched: 2. The CDR3 length is 14 residues. CDR3 protein: CASSRDRDNSPLHF. The CDR3 nucleotides are TGTGCCAGTAGTAGGGACAGGGACAATTCACCCCTCCACTTT.

The CDR3 nucleotides are TGTGCCAGCAGCCCCGCAGGGTCGGTCCCCTACGAGCAGTACTTC. Its protein product is CASSPAGSVPYEQYF. This chain uses TRBV7-9 with TRBJ2-7, with D possibly matching TRBD1 (5 bases). CDR1 is SEHNR and CDR2 is FQNEAQ in the germline V gene (reference sequence). The V and J ends lost 5 bases and 2 bases respectively, with 16 bases between them. The CDR3 runs to 15 residues.

This clone was observed many times. The chain has TRBV27 and TRBJ1-1; 8 bases are a match to TRBD1. The CDR3 has 14 amino acids. V lost 5 bases to trimming and J lost 2 bases; unmatched junction nucleotides: 4. Germline assignment: CDR1 MNHEY and CDR2 SMNVEV (reference sequence). The chain's CDR3 is CASSPTGGNTEAFF. The CDR3 nucleotides read TGTGCCAGCAGTCCAACAGGGGGAAACACTGAAGCTTTCTTT.

The V call is TRBV4-1, the J call TRBJ2-5; TRBD2 aligns across 7 bases. With V trimmed by 0 bases and J by 5 bases, 9 bases remained unmatched. CDR1 and CDR2 from the germline V gene are MGHRA and YSYEKL. CDR3 length equals 16 residues. This CDR3 reads CASSQDRVAGVETQYF. The CDR3 DNA is TGCGCCAGCAGCCAAGATCGAGTAGCGGGCGTCGAGACCCAGTACTTC.

The chain joins TRBV5-1 to TRBJ2-5; TRBD1 agrees at 9 bases. Germline lookup yields CDR1 SGHRS and CDR2 YFSETQ. This CDR3 region has 15 residues. The V segment lost 0 bases and the J segment 4 bases; nucleotides outside the gene matches: 4. The CDR3 here is CASSLGGQGTETQYF. In nucleotides, the CDR3 is TGCGCCAGCAGCTTGGGCGGACAGGGGACAGAGACCCAGTACTTC.